This TCR beta chain was documented in a study of T cell changes during pregnancy in multiple sclerosis. Sequencing used immunoSEQ multiplex PCR; TCRdb keeps in-frame clones, though not all of them. The sample has approximately 130,000 clones; 93% are singletons. The germline CDR1 and CDR2 sequences are SGDLS and YYNGEE. With 2 bases removed from V and 0 bases from J, the gap between germline ends came to 14 bases. There are 16 residues in the CDR3. The chain uses TRBV9 and TRBJ1-1, with unresolved D. This clonotype was obtained from a female donor with multiple sclerosis, enrolled in a pregnancy study. The sequenced sample was peripheral blood, obtained before pregnancy. CDR3 sequence reads: CASSVQVSPMNTEAFF. The CDR3, as DNA: TGTGCCAGCAGCGTCCAGGTGAGCCCTATGAACACTGAAGCTTTCTTT.